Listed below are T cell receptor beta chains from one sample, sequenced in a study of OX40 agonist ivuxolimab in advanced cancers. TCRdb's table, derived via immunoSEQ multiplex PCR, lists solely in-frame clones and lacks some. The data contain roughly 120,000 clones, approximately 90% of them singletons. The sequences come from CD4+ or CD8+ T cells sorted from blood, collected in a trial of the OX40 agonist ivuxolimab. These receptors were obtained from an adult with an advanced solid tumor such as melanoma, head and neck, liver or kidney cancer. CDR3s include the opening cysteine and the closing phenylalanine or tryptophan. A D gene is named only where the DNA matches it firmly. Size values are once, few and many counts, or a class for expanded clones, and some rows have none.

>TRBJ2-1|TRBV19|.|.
CASSIVGGSRGNEQFF
TGTGCCAGTAGTATAGTAGGGGGTAGTAGGGGAAATGAGCAGTTCTTC
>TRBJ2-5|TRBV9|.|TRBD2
CASSALTSGIETQYF
TGTGCCAGCAGCGCCTTAACTAGCGGGATAGAGACCCAGTACTTC
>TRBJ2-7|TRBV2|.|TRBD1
CASTPGQGTYEQYF
TGTGCCAGCACTCCGGGACAGGGTACCTACGAGCAGTACTTC
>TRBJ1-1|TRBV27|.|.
CASSVSSGNTEAFF
TGTGCCAGCAGTGTCAGCAGTGGAAACACTGAAGCTTTCTTT
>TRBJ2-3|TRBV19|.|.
CASSRRGQDTQYF
TGTGCCAGTAGTAGGAGGGGTCAAGATACGCAGTATTTT
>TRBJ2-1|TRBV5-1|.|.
CASSLKRGSYNEQFF
TGCGCCAGCAGCTTGAAAAGGGGCTCCTACAATGAGCAGTTCTTC
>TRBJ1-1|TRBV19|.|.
CASSINRKLNTEAFF
TGTGCCAGTAGTATCAACAGAAAGTTGAACACTGAAGCTTTCTTT
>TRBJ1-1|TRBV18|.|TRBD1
CASSPGTDPPEAFF
TGTGCCAGCTCACCAGGGACAGACCCCCCTGAAGCTTTCTTT
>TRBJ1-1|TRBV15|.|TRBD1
CATSSLTGGRTEAFF
TGTGCCACCAGTAGTCTTACAGGGGGACGAACTGAAGCTTTCTTT
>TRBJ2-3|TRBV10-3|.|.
CAISDPDTSTDTQYF
TGTGCCATCAGTGATCCGGACACTAGCACAGATACGCAGTATTTT
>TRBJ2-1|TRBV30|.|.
CAWSPSPYNEQFF
TGTGCCTGGAGTCCCTCGCCCTACAATGAGCAGTTCTTC
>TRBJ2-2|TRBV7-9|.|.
CASSPTERNTGELFF
TGTGCCAGCAGCCCAACAGAGCGCAACACCGGGGAGCTGTTTTTT
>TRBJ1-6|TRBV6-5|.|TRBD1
CASSYQGGDSPLHF
TGTGCCAGCAGTTACCAGGGGGGAGATTCACCCCTCCACTTT
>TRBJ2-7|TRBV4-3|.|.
CASSQDLRLGGQQYF
TGCGCCAGCAGCCAAGATTTGCGGCTGGGGGGACAGCAGTACTTC
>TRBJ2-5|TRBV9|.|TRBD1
CASSARQGAETQYF
TGTGCCAGCAGCGCCCGACAGGGGGCCGAGACCCAGTACTTC
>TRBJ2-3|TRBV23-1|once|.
CASSQFRRGSPSSTDTQYF
TGCGCCAGCAGTCAATTTCGGCGTGGGTCCCCATCGAGCACAGATACGCAGTATTTT
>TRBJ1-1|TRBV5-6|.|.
CASSTDIGGTEAFF
TGTGCCAGCAGCACTGATATTGGAGGCACTGAAGCTTTCTTT
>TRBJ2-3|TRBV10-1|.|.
CASSETGPNTDTQYF
TGCGCCAGCAGTGAGACGGGACCAAACACAGATACGCAGTATTTT
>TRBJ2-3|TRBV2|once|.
CASSEMGDPYF
TGTGCCAGCAGTGAGATGGGGGACCCCTATTTT
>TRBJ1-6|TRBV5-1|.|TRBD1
CASSWDRPSSYNSPLHF
TGCGCCAGCAGTTGGGACAGGCCGAGCTCCTATAATTCACCCCTCCACTTT
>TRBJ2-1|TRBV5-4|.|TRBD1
CASSRQGNSYNEQFF
TGTGCCAGCAGCCGACAGGGAAACTCCTACAATGAGCAGTTCTTC
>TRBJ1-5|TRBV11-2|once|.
CASSSGVSSYSNQPQHF
TGTGCCAGCAGTTCCGGAGTAAGTTCGTATAGCAATCAGCCCCAGCATTTT
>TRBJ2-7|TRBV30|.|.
CAWASYEQYF
TGTGCCTGGGCTTCCTACGAGCAGTACTTC
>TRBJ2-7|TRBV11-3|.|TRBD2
CASSRGLAREQYF
TGTGCCAGCAGCCGGGGACTAGCTCGCGAGCAGTACTTC
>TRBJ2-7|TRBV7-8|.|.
CASSLKGEQYF
TGTGCCAGCAGCTTAAAGGGGGAGCAGTACTTC
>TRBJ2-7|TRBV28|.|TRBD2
CASRLAGGPRYEQYF
TGTGCCAGCCGACTAGCGGGAGGGCCAAGGTACGAGCAGTACTTC
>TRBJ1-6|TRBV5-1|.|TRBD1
CASSSNRDSDSPLHF
TGCGCCAGCAGCTCTAACCGGGACAGTGATTCACCCCTCCACTTT
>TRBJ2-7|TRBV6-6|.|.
CASSPSRGEQYF
TGTGCCAGCAGTCCCTCCAGGGGTGAGCAGTACTTC
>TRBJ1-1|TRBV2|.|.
CASLVGGALDTEAFF
TGTGCCAGCCTCGTTGGGGGGGCCCTAGACACTGAAGCTTTCTTT
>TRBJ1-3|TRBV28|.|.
CASRLTGTTGNTIYF
TGTGCCAGCAGGTTGACCGGGACTACCGGAAACACCATATATTTT
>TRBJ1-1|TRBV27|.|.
CASSLGAKGTEAFF
TGTGCCAGCAGTCTAGGGGCCAAGGGCACTGAAGCTTTCTTT
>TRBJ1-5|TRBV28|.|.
CAGGQFPGEPQHF
TGTGCCGGCGGACAGTTCCCCGGGGAGCCCCAGCATTTT
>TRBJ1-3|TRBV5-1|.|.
CASSPIGGPGNTIYF
TGCGCCAGCAGCCCCATAGGTGGTCCTGGAAACACCATATATTTT
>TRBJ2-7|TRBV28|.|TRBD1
CATADRGYEQYF
TGTGCCACCGCGGACAGGGGCTACGAGCAGTACTTC
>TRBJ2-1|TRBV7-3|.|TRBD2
CASSLVSGSSYNEQFF
TGTGCCAGCAGCCTCGTAAGCGGGAGCTCCTACAATGAGCAGTTCTTC
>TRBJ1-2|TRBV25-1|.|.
CASSERQGSGYTF
TGTGCCAGCAGTGAACGGCAGGGGAGCGGCTACACCTTC
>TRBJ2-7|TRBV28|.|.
CASSPGDRSYEQYF
TGTGCCAGCAGCCCAGGGGACCGCTCCTACGAGCAGTACTTC
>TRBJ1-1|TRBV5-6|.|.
CASRRDTEAFF
TGTGCCAGCAGGAGGGACACTGAAGCTTTCTTT
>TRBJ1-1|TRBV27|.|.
CASRVNTEAFF
TGTGCCAGCCGGGTGAACACTGAAGCTTTCTTT
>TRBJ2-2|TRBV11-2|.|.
CASSLGVRTVNTGELFF
TGTGCCAGCAGCTTAGGAGTAAGGACTGTCAACACCGGGGAGCTGTTTTTT
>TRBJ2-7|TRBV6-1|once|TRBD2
CASSGGLAGVDEQYF
TGTGCCAGCAGCGGCGGACTAGCGGGAGTAGACGAGCAGTACTTC
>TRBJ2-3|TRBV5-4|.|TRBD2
CASSSGTSGITDTQYF
TGTGCCAGCAGCTCTGGGACTAGCGGGATCACAGATACGCAGTATTTT
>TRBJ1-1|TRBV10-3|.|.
CAISGGAGTEAFF
TGTGCCATCAGTGGGGGGGCTGGCACTGAAGCTTTCTTT
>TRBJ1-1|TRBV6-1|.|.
CASSDRENTEAFF
TGTGCCAGCAGTGACAGGGAGAACACTGAAGCTTTCTTT
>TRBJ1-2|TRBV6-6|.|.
CASSYKPDPPSGGYTF
TGTGCCAGCAGTTACAAGCCGGATCCCCCATCCGGTGGCTACACCTTC
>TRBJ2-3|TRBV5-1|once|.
CASSLGTITDTQYF
TGCGCCAGCAGCTTGGGGACTATCACAGATACGCAGTATTTT
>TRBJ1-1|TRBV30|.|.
CAWTPDRNTEAFF
TGTGCCTGGACCCCAGACAGGAACACTGAAGCTTTCTTT
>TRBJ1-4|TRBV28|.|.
CATFPGGREEKLFF
TGTGCCACCTTTCCCGGAGGGAGAGAAGAAAAACTGTTTTTT
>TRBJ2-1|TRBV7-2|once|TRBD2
CASSLQGLAGGENEQFF
TGTGCCAGCAGCCTGCAAGGACTAGCGGGAGGAGAAAATGAGCAGTTCTTC